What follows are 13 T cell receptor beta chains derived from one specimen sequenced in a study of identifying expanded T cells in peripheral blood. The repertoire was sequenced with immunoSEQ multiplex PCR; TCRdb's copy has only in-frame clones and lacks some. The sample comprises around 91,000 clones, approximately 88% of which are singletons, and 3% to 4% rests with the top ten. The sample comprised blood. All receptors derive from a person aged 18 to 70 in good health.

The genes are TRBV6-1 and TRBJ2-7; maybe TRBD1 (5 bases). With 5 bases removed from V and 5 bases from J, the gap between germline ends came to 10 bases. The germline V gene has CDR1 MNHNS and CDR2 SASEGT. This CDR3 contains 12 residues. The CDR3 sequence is CASSSGFDEQYF. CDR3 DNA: TGTGCCAGCAGTTCAGGGTTCGACGAGCAGTACTTC.

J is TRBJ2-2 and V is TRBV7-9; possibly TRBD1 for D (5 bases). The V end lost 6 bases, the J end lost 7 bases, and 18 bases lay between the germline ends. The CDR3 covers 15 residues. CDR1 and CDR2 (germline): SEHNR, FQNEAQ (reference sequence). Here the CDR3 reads CASRAGSLGIGELFF. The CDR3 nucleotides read TGTGCCAGCAGAGCAGGGTCTCTAGGCATCGGGGAGCTGTTTTTT.

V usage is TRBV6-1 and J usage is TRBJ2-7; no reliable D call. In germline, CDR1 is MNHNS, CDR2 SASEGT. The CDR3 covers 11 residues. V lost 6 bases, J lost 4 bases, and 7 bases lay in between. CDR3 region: CASSTNYEQYF. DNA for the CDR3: TGTGCCAGCAGCACTAATTACGAGCAGTACTTC.

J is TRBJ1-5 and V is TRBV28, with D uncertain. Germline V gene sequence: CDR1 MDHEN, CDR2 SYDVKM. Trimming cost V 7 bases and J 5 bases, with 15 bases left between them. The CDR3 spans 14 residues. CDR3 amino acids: CASIPHAYDQPQHF. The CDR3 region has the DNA TGTGCCAGCATCCCCCATGCCTACGATCAGCCCCAGCATTTT.

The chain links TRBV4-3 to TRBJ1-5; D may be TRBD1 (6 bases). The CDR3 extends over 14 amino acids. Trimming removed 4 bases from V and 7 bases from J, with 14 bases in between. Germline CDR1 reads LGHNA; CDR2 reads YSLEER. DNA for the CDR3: TGCGCCAGCAGCCGTAACAGGGAAGCACAGCCCCAGCATTTT. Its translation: CASSRNREAQPQHF.

As DNA, the CDR3 is TGTGCCAGCAGCCAAGATCTCAGGGGCGAGCAGTACTTC. Its protein is CASSQDLRGEQYF. V and J are TRBV14 and TRBJ2-7; D possibly corresponds to TRBD1 (6 bases). Deletions cut 0 bases from V and 6 bases from J, with 9 bases between. Germline CDR1 is SGHDN and CDR2 is FVKESK. CDR3 length equals 13 residues.

CDR3 loop: CASSQETSGSYNEQFF. In DNA, the CDR3 is TGTGCCAGCAGCCAAGAGACTAGCGGGAGCTACAATGAGCAGTTCTTC. The rearrangement links TRBV4-2 to TRBJ2-1; 12 nucleotides align to TRBD2. The junction had 0 bases not matched to a gene; V was cut back by 0 bases and J by 3 bases. CDR1 LGHNA and CDR2 YNFKEQ come from the germline V gene. CDR3 length equals 16 residues.

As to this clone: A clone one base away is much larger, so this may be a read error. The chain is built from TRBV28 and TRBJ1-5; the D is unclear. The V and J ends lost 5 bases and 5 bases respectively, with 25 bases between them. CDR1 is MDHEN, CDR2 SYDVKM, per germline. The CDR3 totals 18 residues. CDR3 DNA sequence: TGTGCCAGCAGTCGGGTAGGATTTTCAACATGTCGTGATCAGCCCCAGCATTTT. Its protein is CASSRVGFSTCRDQPQHF.

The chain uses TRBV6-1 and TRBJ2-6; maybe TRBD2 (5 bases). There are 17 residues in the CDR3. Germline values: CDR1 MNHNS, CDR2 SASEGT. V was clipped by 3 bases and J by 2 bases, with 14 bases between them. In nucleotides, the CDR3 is TGTGCCAGCAGTGAGAGGAGGCTTTCGGCTGGGGCCAACGTCCTGACTTTC. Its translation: CASSERRLSAGANVLTF.

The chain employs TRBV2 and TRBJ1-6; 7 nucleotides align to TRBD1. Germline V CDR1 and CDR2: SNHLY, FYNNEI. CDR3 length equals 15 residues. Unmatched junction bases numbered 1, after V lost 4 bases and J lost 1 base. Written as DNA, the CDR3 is TGTGCCAGCAGTGGGGACAGTTCCTATAATTCACCCCTCCACTTT. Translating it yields CASSGDSSYNSPLHF.

The CDR3 bases are TGTGCCAGCAGCTTGTCCCTGAGCTCTGGGGCCAACGTCCTGACTTTC. Amino acid sequence: CASSLSLSSGANVLTF. This sequence joins TRBV5-4 and TRBJ2-6; no clear D gene. V was pared by 1 base and J by 0 bases, with 8 bases between. The CDR3 sequence is 16 residues long. Germline V gene sequence: CDR1 SGHNT, CDR2 YYREEE (reference sequence).

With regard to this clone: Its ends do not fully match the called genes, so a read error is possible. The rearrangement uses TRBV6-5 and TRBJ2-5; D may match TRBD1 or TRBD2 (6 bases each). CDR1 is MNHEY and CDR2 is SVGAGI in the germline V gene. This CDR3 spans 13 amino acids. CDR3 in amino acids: CAGSAGEVETQYF. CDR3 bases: TGTGCCGGCAGCGCAGGGGAGGTAGAGACCCAGTACTTC.

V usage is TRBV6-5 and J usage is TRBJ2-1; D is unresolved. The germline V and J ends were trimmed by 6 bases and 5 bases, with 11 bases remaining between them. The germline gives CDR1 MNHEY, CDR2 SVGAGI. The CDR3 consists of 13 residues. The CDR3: CASSPSAHNEQFF. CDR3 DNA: TGTGCCAGCAGCCCATCGGCCCACAATGAGCAGTTCTTC.